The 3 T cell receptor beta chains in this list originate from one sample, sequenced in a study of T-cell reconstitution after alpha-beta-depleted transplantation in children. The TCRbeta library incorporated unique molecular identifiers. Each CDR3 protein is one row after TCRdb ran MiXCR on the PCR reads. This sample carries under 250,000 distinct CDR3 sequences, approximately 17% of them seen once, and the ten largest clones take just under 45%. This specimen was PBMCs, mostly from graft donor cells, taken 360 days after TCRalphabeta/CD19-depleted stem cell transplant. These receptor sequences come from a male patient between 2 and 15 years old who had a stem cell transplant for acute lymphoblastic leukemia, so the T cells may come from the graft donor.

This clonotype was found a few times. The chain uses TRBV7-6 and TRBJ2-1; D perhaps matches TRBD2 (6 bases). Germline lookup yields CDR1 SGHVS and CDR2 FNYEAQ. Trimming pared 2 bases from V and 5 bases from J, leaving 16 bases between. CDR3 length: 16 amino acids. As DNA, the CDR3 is TGTGCCAGCAGCTTATTATGGCGGGGCGAGAACAATGAGCAGTTCTTC. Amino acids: CASSLLWRGENNEQFF.

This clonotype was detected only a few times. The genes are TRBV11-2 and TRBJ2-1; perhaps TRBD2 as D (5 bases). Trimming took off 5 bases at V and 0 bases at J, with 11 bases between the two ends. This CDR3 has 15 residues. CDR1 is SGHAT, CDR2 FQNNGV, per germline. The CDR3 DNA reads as TGTGCCAGCAGCCCGACTACGAGCTCCTACAATGAGCAGTTCTTC. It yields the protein CASSPTTSSYNEQFF.

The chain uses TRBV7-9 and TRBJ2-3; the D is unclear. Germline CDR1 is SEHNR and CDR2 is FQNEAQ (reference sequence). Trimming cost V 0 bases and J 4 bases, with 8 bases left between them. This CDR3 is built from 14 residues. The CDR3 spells CASSLATTADTQYF. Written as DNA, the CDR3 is TGTGCCAGCAGCTTAGCCACAACTGCAGATACGCAGTATTTT.